The 32 T cell receptor beta chains reported below all come from one sample, sequenced in a study of Graves' ophthalmopathy and Graves' hyperthyroidism. RNA transcripts were the template, and TCR beta CDR3 regions were amplified from them. HTBI-primed first-round RT-PCR preceded second-round multiplex PCR. TCRdb recomputed calls from the multiplex PCR reads with MiXCR, one row per CDR3 protein. Counted here are hundreds of thousands of distinct CDR3 sequences, 35% to 45% occurring once; the ten biggest clones make up 2.5% to 3.5%. The sample consisted of peripheral blood. These receptors all stem from an adult man with Graves' ophthalmopathy.

This clonotype has a handful of counts. The chain links TRBV5-4 to TRBJ1-1; TRBD1 might be the D (6 bases). This CDR3 comprises 16 residues. Between the trimmed V and J ends, which lost 4 bases and 0 bases, there was a span of 16 bases. Per the germline V gene, CDR1 is SGHNT and CDR2 is YYREEE (reference sequence). CDR3 protein: CASSRDPGQMNTEAFF. CDR3 nucleotide sequence: TGTGCCAGCAGCAGGGACCCGGGACAAATGAACACTGAAGCTTTCTTT.

The chain has TRBV7-2 and TRBJ2-7; D remains unclear. CDR3 length: 14 residues. V dropped 0 bases and J dropped 6 bases, with 12 bases sitting between them. Germline lookup yields CDR1 SGHTA and CDR2 FQGNSA. The CDR3 here is CASSLAGRSCEQYF. CDR3 nucleotide sequence: TGTGCCAGCAGCTTAGCCGGACGGAGCTGCGAGCAGTACTTC.

Points on this clonotype: Compared with germline, one end of the junction differs, possibly owing to a read error. The chain combines TRBV14 with TRBJ1-1, with TRBD1 identical over 11 bases. The germline V gene encodes CDR1 SGHDN and CDR2 FVKESK. CDR3 length equals 17 residues. The CDR3 nucleotides read TGCGCCAGCAGCCAAGATATGGGACAGGGGGGCAACACTGAAGCTTTCTTT. It encodes CASSQDMGQGGNTEAFF.

This clonotype was recorded many times. The V gene is TRBV19, the J gene TRBJ1-6; 7 bases are a match to TRBD1. V trimming: 5 bases; J trimming: 0 bases; junction bases outside the gene matches: 7. The CDR3 is 17 residues long. CDR1 is LNHDA and CDR2 is SQIVND in the germline V gene (reference sequence). DNA for the CDR3: TGTGCCAGTAGTGGGCTGGACAGGAGCTCCTATAATTCACCCCTCCACTTT. This sequence encodes CASSGLDRSSYNSPLHF.

This clonotype came up many times. The chain uses TRBV2 and TRBJ1-6; a weak D match, TRBD1 (5 bases). Per the germline V gene, CDR1 is SNHLY and CDR2 is FYNNEI. Trimming took 6 bases from V and 8 from J, leaving 11 bases between them. The CDR3 has 13 residues. DNA of the CDR3: TGTGCCAGCAGCCCGGGGGGAGATTCACCCCTCCACTTT. Translated, it gives CASSPGGDSPLHF.

The chain recombines TRBV10-3 with TRBJ1-3; D is unclear. Trimming cost V 3 bases and J 4 bases, with 4 bases left between them. The CDR3 is made up of 12 amino acids. Germline V lookup: CDR1 ENHRY, CDR2 SYGVKD. The CDR3 loop is CAISDAGNTIYF. The CDR3 nucleotides read TGTGCCATCAGTGACGCAGGAAACACCATATATTTT.

A word on this clonotype: Possible read error: a much larger clone is one base away. V and J are TRBV20-1 and TRBJ1-2; tentatively, D is TRBD1 (5 bases). CDR1 DFQATT and CDR2 SNEGSKA come from the germline V gene (reference sequence). CDR3 length: 12 amino acids. Trimming removed 1 base at V and 7 bases at J, with 10 bases between. CDR3 amino acids: CSARGMGGGYTF. CDR3 sequence (DNA): TGCAGTGCTAGAGGGATGGGGGGTGGCTACACCTTC.

To note about this clonotype: It may be a read error: a sequence one base away is much more abundant. The chain uses TRBV7-6 and TRBJ2-7, with D unclear. V shed 1 base and J shed 5 bases, with 15 bases lying between them. This CDR3 is 15 amino acids long. In germline, CDR1 is SGHVS, CDR2 FNYEAQ. The CDR3 region has the DNA TGTGCCAGCAGCTTAGGCGAAGGGTGGAGCCACGAGCAGTACTTC. It is translated as CASSLGEGWSHEQYF.

Comment on this clonotype: This may stem from a read error, because a much larger clone lies one nucleotide away. As the CDR3 is not closed by the conserved phenylalanine or tryptophan, this likely results from a read error. This chain joins TRBV11-2 and TRBJ1-1; D gene uncertain. Germline V gives CDR1 SGHAT, CDR2 FQNNGV. V lost 4 bases, J lost 5 bases, and 23 bases lay in between. There are 17 residues in the CDR3. Here the CDR3 DNA reads TGTGCCAGCAGCTCCACCCGAGGAAGGACGGATACTACTGAAGCTTTCCTT. This encodes CASSSTRGRTDTTEAFL.

In its sample, this clonotype was seen many times. The gene calls are TRBV11-2 and TRBJ1-4; 9 bases align to TRBD1. Germline assignment: CDR1 SGHAT and CDR2 FQNNGV. V lost 0 bases, J lost 7 bases, and 3 bases stayed unmatched. The CDR3 is made up of 15 amino acids. The CDR3 DNA follows: TGTGCCAGCAGCTTAGATGGGACAGGGATTGAAAAACTGTTTTTT. Protein sequence: CASSLDGTGIEKLFF.

This clonotype came up a few times. At one end the junction does not follow the germline gene, possibly because of a read error. This chain connects TRBV19 to TRBJ1-1, with a possible D match to TRBD1 (6 bases). Looked up from germline, CDR1 is LNHDA and CDR2 is SQIVND (reference sequence). The CDR3 has 13 amino acids. The CDR3 nucleotides read TGTGCCAGTAGTATTAGGGGGGACACTGAAACTTTCTTT. Protein product: CASSIRGDTETFF.

A note on this clonotype: At one of its ends the junction is not consistent with the germline gene, which may arise from a read error. V usage is TRBV10-3 and J usage is TRBJ1-1; the D gene is possibly TRBD1 (5 bases). The germline CDR1 and CDR2 sequences are ENHRY and SYGVKD. There are 14 residues in the CDR3. The CDR3 is CAISERGVSTEALF. CDR3 nucleotide sequence: TGTGCCATCAGTGAGCGAGGGGTGAGCACTGAAGCTCTCTTT.

The table lists this clonotype with many counts. This CDR3 reads CASMRQGPITGELFF. The CDR3 DNA reads as TGTGCCAGCATGAGACAGGGTCCGATCACCGGGGAGCTGTTTTTT. This chain uses TRBV2 with TRBJ2-2, with 7 positions matching TRBD1. The CDR3 consists of 15 residues. Looked up from germline, CDR1 is SNHLY and CDR2 is FYNNEI. Trimming at V came to 7 bases and at J to 4 bases, leaving 9 bases not matched to a gene.

This clonotype was counted ten times or more. This chain connects TRBV10-3 to TRBJ2-7; 9 positions agree with TRBD1. With 5 bases clipped from V and 5 bases from J, the junction kept 10 bases outside the gene matches. The CDR3 is 15 amino acids. Germline V gene lookup returns CDR1 ENHRY and CDR2 SYGVKD. Written as DNA, the CDR3 is TGTGCCATCAGTTCCGGGACAGGGACGTCGGACGAGCAGTACTTC. This sequence encodes CAISSGTGTSDEQYF.

V usage is TRBV7-2 and J usage is TRBJ2-5; D gene uncertain. The CDR3 is made up of 15 amino acids. Trimming shortened V by 0 bases and J by 9 bases, and 17 bases separated the two germline ends. In germline, CDR1 is SGHTA, CDR2 FQGNSA. Here the CDR3 reads CASSLAGYSNQPQYF. Here the CDR3 DNA reads TGTGCCAGCAGCTTAGCGGGTTATAGCAATCAGCCCCAGTACTTC.

Remarks on this clonotype: A single base separates this from a much larger clone, so it may be a read error. The rearrangement joins TRBV7-7 to TRBJ2-2; D unresolved. Germline V gene data show CDR1 as SSHAT and CDR2 as FNYEAQ (reference sequence). V dropped 5 bases and J dropped 1 base, with 11 bases sitting between them. CDR3 length: 15 amino acids. CDR3 in amino acids: CASSRRSGNTGELFF. CDR3 in DNA: TGTGCCAGCAGCCGACGTTCAGGGAACACCGGGGAGCTGTTTTTT.

The chain links TRBV6-1 to TRBJ2-7; D unresolved. The germline V gene has CDR1 MNHNS and CDR2 SASEGT. The CDR3 contains 13 residues. Trimming pared 3 bases from V and 2 bases from J, leaving 8 bases between. The DNA for the CDR3 is TGTGCCAGCAGTGATACCGGGCCCTACGAGCAGTACTTC. Translation gives CASSDTGPYEQYF.

The rearrangement joins TRBV7-8 to TRBJ2-1; D is uncertain. The V and J ends lost 1 base and 6 bases respectively, with 16 bases between them. CDR1 SGHVS and CDR2 FQNEAQ come from the germline V gene. CDR3 size: 16 residues. The CDR3 DNA follows: TGTGCCAGCAGCTTAGTATTTTTAGGCGGAGCCAATGAGCAGTTCTTC. This encodes CASSLVFLGGANEQFF.

This clonotype was counted ten times or more. J is TRBJ1-1 and V is TRBV12-3 or TRBV12-4; D is possibly TRBD1 (5 bases). V was trimmed by 6 bases and J by 0 bases, leaving 14 bases between them. The CDR3 covers 15 residues. The CDR3 DNA is TGTGCCAGCAGACGCCGAGCAGGGATGAACACTGAAGCTTTCTTT. It encodes CASRRRAGMNTEAFF.

Notes on this clonotype: The junction departs from the called germline gene at one end, perhaps through a read error. The rearrangement uses TRBV5-1 and TRBJ1-5, with 8 nucleotides matching TRBD1. The CDR3 loop spans 13 amino acids. Germline-derived CDR1 and CDR2 are SGHRS and YFSETQ. CDR3 in amino acids: CASSPYAGGTEHF. For the CDR3, the DNA is TGTGCCAGCAGCCCATACGCAGGGGGCACCGAGCATTTT.

About this clonotype itself: A much larger clone is a single base away; this may be a read error. The CDR3 region is CASSQVGRQSQGTQYF. The CDR3 coding sequence is TGCGCCAGCAGCCAAGTAGGCCGACAGAGCCAAGGGACCCAGTACTTC. The V and J genes are TRBV4-1 and TRBJ2-5, with D possibly matching TRBD1 (5 bases). This CDR3 has 16 residues. Germline V lookup: CDR1 MGHRA, CDR2 YSYEKL.

This clonotype was recorded a few times. The rearrangement links TRBV14 to TRBJ2-5, with D tentatively TRBD1 (6 bases). The length of the CDR3 is 13 residues. Germline V gene data show CDR1 as SGHDN and CDR2 as FVKESK. V shed 1 base and J shed 11 bases, with 14 bases lying between them. The CDR3: CASSQVPRGTQYF. The CDR3 region has the DNA TGTGCCAGCAGCCAAGTACCTAGGGGGACACAGTACTTC. The variable domain in full, with the rest retrieved from reference TRBV14 and TRBJ2-5, is EAGVTQFPSHSVIEKGQTVTLRCDPISGHDNLYWYRRVMGKEIKFLLHFVKESKQDESGMPNNRFLAERTGGTYSTLKVQPAELEDSGVYFCASSQVPRGTQYFGPGTRLLVL.

This clonotype was found a few times. The rearrangement uses TRBV6-1 and TRBJ2-7; D remains ambiguous. The CDR3 runs 12 residues. V lost 7 bases and J lost 7, with 14 bases in between. Per germline, CDR1 MNHNS and CDR2 SASEGT. The DNA of the CDR3 is TGTGCCAGCACAAGTCTGAGTGGGGAGCAGTACTTC. This gives the protein CASTSLSGEQYF.

The J gene is TRBJ2-5, the V gene TRBV12-3 or TRBV12-4; 8 bases line up with TRBD1. J gave up 1 base and V 6 bases, and 7 bases lay outside the gene matches. The CDR3 consists of 15 residues. DNA of the CDR3: TGTGCCAGCAGCTTGGGACAGGAACCCCAAGAGACCCAGTACTTC. Amino acid sequence: CASSLGQEPQETQYF.

The rearrangement links TRBV6-2 or TRBV6-3 to TRBJ2-7, with 7 bases lining up with TRBD2. Germline V gene sequence: CDR1 MNHEY, CDR2 SVGEGT. The length of the CDR3 is 12 residues. With V trimmed by 6 bases and J by 3 bases, 2 bases remained unmatched. CDR3: CASSGLGYEQYF. CDR3 nucleotides: TGTGCCAGCAGCGGACTAGGCTACGAGCAGTACTTC.

The chain has TRBV20-1 and TRBJ1-2; 9 bases are shared with TRBD1. CDR1 and CDR2 (germline): DFQATT, SNEGSKA (reference sequence). There are 14 residues in the CDR3. Unmatched junction bases numbered 4, after V lost 5 bases and J lost 0 bases. In DNA, the CDR3 is TGCAGTGCTTCGGGACAGGGAGCTAACTATGGCTACACCTTC. It translates to CSASGQGANYGYTF.

Worth noting for this clonotype: This may be a read error, as it is one base from a much larger clone. The V call is TRBV5-1, the J call TRBJ2-1; D gene ambiguous. The germline CDR1 and CDR2 sequences are SGHRS and YFSETQ. Deletions cut 0 bases from V and 5 bases from J, with 3 bases between. CDR3 length: 12 amino acids. The CDR3 nucleotides are TGCGCCAGCAGCTTGGACGACAATGAGCAGTTCTTC. Translation gives CASSLDDNEQFF.

The V call is TRBV5-1, the J call TRBJ2-7; 8 nucleotides align to TRBD2. Looked up from germline, CDR1 is SGHRS and CDR2 is YFSETQ. With V trimmed by 2 bases and J by 2 bases, 9 bases remained unmatched. This CDR3 is built from 16 residues. CDR3 in amino acids: CASSFHGTSGTYEQYF. Here the CDR3 DNA reads TGCGCCAGCAGCTTCCACGGAACTAGCGGAACCTACGAGCAGTACTTC.

This clonotype has at least ten counts. CDR3 in amino acids: CAIKVELNTEAFF. DNA for the CDR3: TGTGCCATCAAGGTCGAATTGAACACTGAAGCTTTCTTT. The chain couples TRBV10-3 to TRBJ1-1; unclear D gene. Trimming cost V 7 bases and J 0 bases, with 9 bases left between them. The length of the CDR3 is 13 residues. The V gene's germline CDR1 is ENHRY and CDR2 SYGVKD.

In its sample, this clonotype was seen a few times. The V gene is TRBV5-8, the J gene TRBJ2-5, with 7 bases fitting TRBD1. The V gene's germline CDR1 is SGHTS and CDR2 YDEGEE. Trimming took 5 bases from V and 4 from J; bases not matched to a gene: 17. CDR3 length equals 17 residues. The CDR3 loop reads CASSRLIRQGVRETQYF. CDR3 nucleotide sequence: TGTGCCAGCAGTCGTCTGATCCGGCAGGGGGTGAGAGAGACCCAGTACTTC.

Ten or more counts support this clonotype. The rearrangement links TRBV20-1 to TRBJ2-6, with 8 bases that match TRBD1. Germline V gene lookup returns CDR1 DFQATT and CDR2 SNEGSKA (reference sequence). The CDR3 loop spans 15 amino acids. J gave up 2 bases and V 4 bases, and 4 bases lay outside the gene matches. The CDR3 is CSATGTGTGANVLTF. The DNA for the CDR3 is TGCAGTGCTACCGGGACAGGAACTGGGGCCAACGTCCTGACTTTC.

In its sample, this clonotype was seen a few times. V usage is TRBV4-1 and J usage is TRBJ2-7; D ambiguous. Germline-derived CDR1 and CDR2 are MGHRA and YSYEKL. There are 14 residues in the CDR3. V shed 1 base and J shed 3 bases, with 10 bases lying between them. In DNA, the CDR3 is TGCGCCAGCAGCCAAGGCGAAGGCAACTACGAGCAGTACTTC. Its translation: CASSQGEGNYEQYF.